The subject of this entry is one T cell receptor (beta chain). Antigen specificity is unknown. This specimen belongs to a study of post-analysis software for immune sequencing data. Background on the study: Multiple sclerosis in the patients followed relapsing-remitting, secondary progressive and progressive-relapsing courses.

V dropped 3 bases and J dropped 5 bases, with 10 bases sitting between them. The CDR3 runs to 13 residues. CDR1 and CDR2 (germline): MNHNY, SVGAGI (reference sequence). Included in the TCR beta cDNA libraries were unique molecular identifiers. Starting from approximately 1 to 10 million T cells, the study yielded 460,000 or so cDNA molecules. TCRdb called the PCR reads again in MiXCR, with one record for every CDR3 protein. Of roughly 600,000 distinct CDR3 sequences detected, about 44% appear once; the ten largest clones hold roughly 1.7%. Whole-study findings and limits: With F measure, samples from one preparation batch clustered together strongly. Patients carried 5 or 6 TRBV segments more frequently than controls did, and TRBV5-6, TRBV5-1 and TRBV20-1 were among them. Controls significantly exceeded multiple sclerosis patients in normalized Chao1 diversity.

Specimen: blood. The chain links TRBV6-6 to TRBJ1-1; no clear D gene. The receptor was derived from a girl between 5 and 17 years old with multiple sclerosis. The CDR3: CASSYNFETEAFF. CDR3 in DNA: TGTGCCAGCAGTTATAATTTTGAGACTGAAGCTTTCTTT.